The present entry profiles one T cell receptor beta chain with its context. Its specificity is unknown. The data were obtained in a study of CD8+CD57+ T cells in acquired aplastic anemia. Study-wide background: The sorted CD4+ and CD8+ cells yielded an average around 3.2 ug of DNA. Study-level results: Statistical testing detected no significant gap in CD8+ Simpson's diversity between patients and controls.

Germline V CDR1 and CDR2: MNHEY, SVGEGT. The germline V and J ends were trimmed by 2 bases and 3 bases, with 16 bases remaining between them. This CDR3 region has 16 residues. Selection for sequencing was limited to patients who had shown CD8+CD57+ cell expansion by flow cytometry. Each of the patients presented with severe acquired aplastic anemia. For CDR3 and TCR beta VDJ profiling, genomic DNA was the template used. Using its own MiXCR run on the reads, TCRdb lists one record per CDR3 protein. The sample includes 210,000 or so distinct CDR3 sequences, approximately 51% of them seen just once. Sequenced sample: sorted CD4+, CD8+, or CD8+CD57+ T cells (not recorded which) from PBMCs. The J gene is TRBJ1-1, the V gene TRBV6-2 or TRBV6-3, with D possibly TRBD1 on 6 matching bases. The clonotype was recovered from a human donor with aplastic anemia. The chain's CDR3 is CASSYGRGRRDTEAFF. DNA for the CDR3: TGTGCCAGCAGTTACGGACGGGGGCGAAGGGACACTGAAGCTTTCTTT.